Below, 22 T cell receptor beta chains from the same sample are listed, as sequenced in a study of blood T cells in healthy people across ages. Combining a sample-barcoded 5' primer with a J-beta primer mix, a second PCR ran for roughly 7 to 12 cycles. TCRdb independently ran MiXCR on the 5' RACE reads; one entry per CDR3 protein. The sample lists about 730,000 distinct CDR3 sequences; roughly 45% were seen once. Sequenced sample: blood. Receptors originate from a woman aged 55 to 70 in good health.

This clonotype showed up just a few times. V usage is TRBV2 and J usage is TRBJ1-2; TRBD1 is a possible D gene (5 bases). Trimming stripped 5 bases from V and 2 bases from J, with 15 bases between. Germline CDR1 and CDR2: SNHLY and FYNNEI. The length of the CDR3 is 15 residues. CDR3 in amino acids: CASSQEPGRNYGYTF. DNA for the CDR3: TGTGCCAGCAGTCAAGAGCCAGGGAGGAACTATGGCTACACCTTC.

This clonotype has at least ten counts. V is TRBV29-1 and J is TRBJ2-7, with 8 positions matching TRBD2. CDR3 size: 14 residues. With V trimmed by 4 bases and J by 4 bases, 9 bases remained unmatched. Looked up from germline, CDR1 is SQVTM and CDR2 is ANQGSEA. CDR3 nucleotide sequence: TGCAGCGTTGGGGTAGCGGGGACAATGTACGAGCAGTACTTC. This codes for CSVGVAGTMYEQYF.

This clonotype was detected only a few times. V usage is TRBV6-1 and J usage is TRBJ1-1; D is uncertain. Germline assignment: CDR1 MNHNS and CDR2 SASEGT. The length of the CDR3 is 13 residues. The V end was cut by 4 bases, the J end by 3 bases, with 9 bases between. CDR3 sequence (DNA): TGTGCCAGCAGTGGAAACAGAGACACTGAAGCTTTCTTT. The encoded protein is CASSGNRDTEAFF.

Only a few counts were recorded for this clonotype. V and J are TRBV7-3 and TRBJ2-3; 7 bases match TRBD2. Trimming at V came to 1 base and at J to 4 bases, leaving 5 bases not matched to a gene. The germline V gene encodes CDR1 SGHTA and CDR2 FQGTGA. This CDR3 has 15 amino acids. This chain's CDR3 is CASSLNGGRADTQYF. The CDR3 nucleotides are TGTGCCAGCAGCTTAAATGGGGGGAGGGCAGATACGCAGTATTTT.

With regard to this clonotype: Since a much larger clone is just one base distant, this may be a read error. The genes are TRBV18 and TRBJ2-1, with D maybe TRBD2 (5 bases). This CDR3 comprises 13 residues. Germline V gene data show CDR1 as KGHSH and CDR2 as LQKENI. This CDR3 reads CTSSPRGGDEQFF. CDR3 in DNA: TGTACCAGCTCGCCACGGGGTGGCGATGAGCAGTTCTTC.

Worth noting for this clonotype: One end of the junction does not line up with germline, which may come from a read error. This chain's CDR3 is CSSRGATVVANEQFF. In nucleotides, the CDR3 is TGCAGTTCTAGAGGGGCGACAGTGGTTGCGAATGAGCAGTTCTTC. This sequence joins TRBV20-1 and TRBJ2-1; tentatively, D is TRBD1 or TRBD2 (5 bases each). Germline V lookup: CDR1 DFQATT, CDR2 SNEGSKA (reference sequence). CDR3 size: 15 residues.

This clonotype was counted at least ten times. The V call is TRBV10-3, the J call TRBJ2-1; D is undetermined. V was shortened by 7 bases and J by 8 bases, with 12 bases between the two germline ends. The germline V gene encodes CDR1 ENHRY and CDR2 SYGVKD. The CDR3 covers 12 residues. The CDR3 sequence is CAIKTEGYEQFF. CDR3 in DNA: TGTGCCATCAAAACCGAAGGCTATGAGCAGTTCTTC.

This rearrangement joins TRBV9 to TRBJ2-3; D unclear. This CDR3 is 12 amino acids long. Trimming shortened V by 7 bases and J by 2 bases, and 8 bases separated the two germline ends. Per the germline V gene, CDR1 is SGDLS and CDR2 is YYNGEE. The CDR3 sequence is CASGLYTDTQYF. CDR3 in DNA: TGTGCCAGCGGCTTATACACAGATACGCAGTATTTT.

This chain joins TRBV6-5 and TRBJ2-2, with 10 bases fitting TRBD2. J was trimmed by 6 bases and V by 6 bases; bases with no gene match: 7. Germline CDR1 and CDR2: MNHEY and SVGAGI. The CDR3 runs 15 residues. The CDR3 DNA is TGTGCCAGCAGAACGTCTAGCGGGAGACCCGGGGAGCTGTTTTTT. Translating gives CASRTSSGRPGELFF.

The genes are TRBV18 and TRBJ2-3; the D gene is possibly TRBD2 (5 bases). CDR1 is KGHSH, CDR2 LQKENI, per germline. Trimming cost V 4 bases and J 5 bases, with 10 bases left between them. The CDR3 runs to 13 residues. The CDR3 DNA is TGTGCCAGCTCACGAGCGGACGAAGATACGCAGTATTTT. This gives the protein CASSRADEDTQYF. Based on the CDR3 plus reference TRBV18 and TRBJ2-3, the full variable domain is NAGVMQNPRHLVRRRGQEARLRCSPMKGHSHVYWYRQLPEEGLKFMVYLQKENIIDESGMPKERFSAEFPKEGPSILRIQQVVRGDSAAYFCASSRADEDTQYFGPGTRLTVL.

This chain joins TRBV28 and TRBJ2-5; possibly TRBD1 or TRBD2 for D (5 bases each). The DNA end favors TRBJ2-7, so the J call may be wrong. Germline V CDR1 and CDR2: MDHEN, SYDVKM. This CDR3 is 14 amino acids long. This chain's CDR3 is CASRGTTEVGEQYF. CDR3 coding DNA: TGTGCCAGCAGGGGGACGACGGAGGTGGGCGAGCAGTACTTC.

Only a few counts were recorded for this clonotype. The chain combines TRBV5-1 with TRBJ2-7; 9 nucleotides agree with TRBD2. Trimming took 6 bases from V and 4 from J; bases not matched to a gene: 11. The CDR3 covers 15 residues. CDR1 is SGHRS, CDR2 YFSETQ, per germline. The CDR3 DNA is TGCGCCAGCAAGAGAATGGAGGCGGGAGGGTACGAGCAGTACTTC. Translation gives CASKRMEAGGYEQYF.

V is TRBV20-1 and J is TRBJ2-5; 12 bases line up with TRBD1. Germline V gene lookup returns CDR1 DFQATT and CDR2 SNEGSKA (reference sequence). The J segment lost 1 base and the V segment lost 5 bases, leaving 11 bases of the junction unmatched. The CDR3 totals 17 residues. CDR3 DNA sequence: TGCAGTGCTCGTCCCCCTGGGACAGGGGGCGGCCAAGAGACCCAGTACTTC. This encodes CSARPPGTGGGQETQYF.

This clonotype was detected ten times or more. The J gene is TRBJ2-1, the V gene TRBV20-1; D is possibly TRBD2 (7 bases). The V end was cut by 1 base, the J end by 5 bases, with 21 bases between. The CDR3 totals 17 residues. Germline V CDR1 and CDR2: DFQATT, SNEGSKA (reference sequence). The CDR3 coding sequence is TGCAGTGCTAGAGGAACCGGGGGGCTAGCCCAGGACAATGAGCAGTTCTTC. This gives the protein CSARGTGGLAQDNEQFF.

To note about this clonotype: A much larger clone is a single base away; this may be a read error. CDR3 bases: TGTGCCACCAGCCCGCGGGGGGCCTACAATGAGCAGTACTTC. It is translated as CATSPRGAYNEQYF. V gene TRBV15 combines with J gene TRBJ2-5, with 8 bases matching TRBD2. The V and J ends lost 5 bases and 11 bases, in that order; junction bases with no gene match: 13. This CDR3 is 14 amino acids long. Germline lookup yields CDR1 LNHNV and CDR2 YYDKDF (reference sequence).

This clonotype came up a few times. The J gene is TRBJ2-5, the V gene TRBV27; 9 nucleotides line up with TRBD2. Germline V gene data show CDR1 as MNHEY and CDR2 as SMNVEV (reference sequence). V was clipped by 5 bases and J by 3 bases; unmatched bases: 7. The CDR3 length is 15 residues. The CDR3 protein is CASSPLTSGEETQYF. As DNA, the CDR3 is TGTGCCAGCAGTCCGCTGACTAGCGGAGAAGAGACCCAGTACTTC.

This sequence joins TRBV12-3 or TRBV12-4 and TRBJ1-4; TRBD1 matches 10 bases. Germline trimming cut 6 bases from V and 6 bases from J; bases unmatched to any gene: 4. The CDR3 is 14 amino acids. CDR3 nucleotides: TGTGCCAGCAGCGATGGGACAGGGGATGAAAAACTGTTTTTT. Its translation is CASSDGTGDEKLFF.

With regard to this clonotype: A read error is possible here, since a much larger clone lies one base away. The V call is TRBV7-2, the J call TRBJ2-1; D remains ambiguous. CDR3 length: 13 residues. In germline, CDR1 is SGHTA, CDR2 FQGNSA. Here the CDR3 reads CASSPVLVNEHFF. CDR3 sequence (DNA): TGTGCCAGCAGCCCTGTGCTAGTAAATGAGCACTTCTTC.

This chain uses TRBV25-1 with TRBJ2-1; 8 bases are shared with TRBD2. The V gene end was trimmed by 2 bases and the J gene end by 4 bases; junction bases not matched to a gene: 4. This CDR3 spans 15 amino acids. Germline CDR1 MGHDK, CDR2 SYGVNS. The CDR3 loop reads CASSEMGLGYNEQFF. The CDR3 DNA reads as TGTGCCAGCAGTGAAATGGGACTAGGGTACAATGAGCAGTTCTTC. Full variable domain (remainder filled in from reference TRBV25-1 and TRBJ2-1): EADIYQTPRYLVIGTGKKITLECSQTMGHDKMYWYQQDPGMELHLIHYSYGVNSTEKGDLSSESTVSRIRTEHFPLTLESARPSHTSQYLCASSEMGLGYNEQFFGPGTRLTVL.

The chain recombines TRBV20-1 with TRBJ2-3; 8 bases are shared with TRBD1. Germline V CDR1 and CDR2: DFQATT, SNEGSKA (reference sequence). This CDR3 is 16 amino acids long. V was pared by 4 bases and J by 5 bases, with 14 bases of the junction left unmatched. Here the CDR3 reads CSATLGQGVYIDTQYF. The CDR3 bases are TGCAGTGCTACACTAGGACAGGGCGTTTACATAGATACGCAGTATTTT.

The V and J genes are TRBV2 and TRBJ2-7; 7 nucleotides match TRBD1. Trimming removed 6 bases from V and 6 bases from J; junction bases left unmatched: 8. The CDR3 is 13 residues long. Germline CDR1 is SNHLY and CDR2 is FYNNEI. The CDR3 spells CASRDRWTFEQYF. DNA of the CDR3: TGTGCCAGCAGGGACAGGTGGACCTTCGAGCAGTACTTC.

This clonotype has a count of ten or more. The chain has TRBV5-1 and TRBJ2-7; tentatively, D is TRBD1 (5 bases). Trimming took off 5 bases at V and 0 bases at J, with 9 bases between the two ends. This CDR3 has 13 residues. Germline V gives CDR1 SGHRS, CDR2 YFSETQ. The CDR3 nucleotides are TGCGCCAGCAGGGACACAAGCTCCTACGAGCAGTACTTC. It codes for CASRDTSSYEQYF.